The clone carrying this T cell receptor beta chain was seen a handful of times. The target antigen is unknown. These data are taken from a study of vaccination and CD4 T cells after COVID-19. The CDR3 is 12 residues long. Trimming shortened V by 2 bases and J by 3 bases, and 5 bases separated the two germline ends. Sequencing of cultured CD4+ T cell DNA used the Oncomine TCR Beta short-read assay. TCRdb re-called the PCR reads with MiXCR, one entry per CDR3 protein. Among around 20,000 distinct CDR3 sequences listed, roughly two fifths were seen once. The treatment was: roughly nine-day PBMC culture with coronavirus spike peptide pools or control peptides (ViraFEST assay).

The clonotype originates from a human donor who had recovered from COVID-19. Sequencing was performed on CD4+ T cells from blood, cultured in vitro. The chain employs TRBV12-3 or TRBV12-4 and TRBJ2-7; possible D gene TRBD1, 5 bases. The CDR3 region has the DNA TGTGCCAGCAGTTTACAGGGCTACGAGCAGTACTTC. The encoded protein is CASSLQGYEQYF.